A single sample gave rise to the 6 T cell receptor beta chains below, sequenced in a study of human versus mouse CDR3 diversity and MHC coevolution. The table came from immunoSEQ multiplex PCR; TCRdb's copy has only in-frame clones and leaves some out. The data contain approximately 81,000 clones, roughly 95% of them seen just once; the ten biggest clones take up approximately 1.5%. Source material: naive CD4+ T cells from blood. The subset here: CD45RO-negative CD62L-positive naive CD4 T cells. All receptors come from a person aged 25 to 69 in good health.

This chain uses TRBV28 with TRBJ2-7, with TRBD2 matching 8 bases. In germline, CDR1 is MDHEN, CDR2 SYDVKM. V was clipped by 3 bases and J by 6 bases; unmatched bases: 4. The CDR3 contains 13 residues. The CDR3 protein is CASSFGLAVEQYF. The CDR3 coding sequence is TGTGCCAGCAGTTTTGGACTAGCTGTCGAGCAGTACTTC.

CDR3 protein: CASSPELAGRYTGELFF. CDR3 nucleotide sequence: TGTGCCAGCTCACCCGAATTAGCCGGGAGGTACACCGGGGAGCTGTTTTTT. The chain links TRBV18 to TRBJ2-2; 7 bases align to TRBD2. Per the germline V gene, CDR1 is KGHSH and CDR2 is LQKENI. V trimming: 3 bases; J trimming: 3 bases; junction bases outside the gene matches: 10. The CDR3 extends over 17 amino acids.

Here the CDR3 reads CASSPAGGSSYNEQFF. The CDR3 DNA reads TGTGCCAGCAGTCCCGCGGGGGGGAGCTCCTACAATGAGCAGTTCTTC. This chain uses TRBV11-1 with TRBJ2-1; 9 bases match TRBD2. J lost 0 bases, V lost 6 bases, and 6 bases had no gene match. CDR3 length: 16 amino acids. Germline V gene lookup returns CDR1 SGHAT and CDR2 FQDESV (reference sequence).

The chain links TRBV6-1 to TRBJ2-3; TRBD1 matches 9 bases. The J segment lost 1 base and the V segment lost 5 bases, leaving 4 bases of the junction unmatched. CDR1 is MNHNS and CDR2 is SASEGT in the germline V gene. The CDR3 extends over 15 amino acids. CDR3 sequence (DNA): TGTGCCAGCAGTCCCCGGACAGGGGGCACAGATACGCAGTATTTT. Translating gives CASSPRTGGTDTQYF.

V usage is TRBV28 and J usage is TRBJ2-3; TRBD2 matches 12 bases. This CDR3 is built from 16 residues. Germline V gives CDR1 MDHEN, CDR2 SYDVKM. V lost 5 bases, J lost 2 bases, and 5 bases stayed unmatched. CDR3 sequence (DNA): TGTGCCAGCAGTCTGGGACTAGCGGGCCTCACAGATACGCAGTATTTT. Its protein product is CASSLGLAGLTDTQYF.

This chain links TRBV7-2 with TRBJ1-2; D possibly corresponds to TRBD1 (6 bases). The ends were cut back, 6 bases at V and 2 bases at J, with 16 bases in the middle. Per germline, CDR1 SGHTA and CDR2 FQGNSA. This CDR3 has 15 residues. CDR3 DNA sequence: TGTGCCAGCAGGGCGACGGGGGGCGTGAACTATGGCTACACCTTC. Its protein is CASRATGGVNYGYTF.